Included here is one TCR beta chain sequence, with context. Its antigen remains undetermined. No per-base quality is available; no much larger clone lies one base away. The data derive from a study of CD8 T cell repertoires and HIV-1 epitope variants (dated by TCRdb to 2018 to 2021). For context, the study as a whole: T cells were stimulated in separate culture wells with each of twenty-five peptides representing autologous and known Gag and Nef epitope variants. Control conditions included a CMV, EBV and flu peptide pool, the Ebola AY9 epitope as negative control, and a no-peptide well. Tested epitopes included three Gag epitope families and Nef HW9 and YT9. T cells were enriched using the EasySep Human T Cell Enrichment Kit and were co-cultured with equal numbers of autologous T cell-negative cells serving as antigen-presenting cells. Cultures ran for approximately 10 days in IMDM with gentamicin, with half-media changes on days 3 and 7 adding IL-2, IL-7 and IL-15. A 1M T cell aliquot was kept as an uncultured baseline condition, separate from the approximately 80 T cell cultures. Running each culture condition in triplicate, except for one peptide done in duplicate, gave a total of some 80 T cell cultures.

Sequencing of TCR beta CDR3 regions was performed at survey depth on the immunoSEQ platform. The QIAamp DNA micro kit was used to extract genomic DNA from every cultured and uncultured CD8+ T cell population. Per the source publication's procedure: Samples with fewer than 5,000 productive reads were excluded, resulting in the removal of about 6.5% of the 75 HIV peptide-stimulated cultures. A MANAFEST web app trimmed sequences to CDR3 and removed nonproductive sequences, CDR3s under 5 amino acids, and those not starting C or ending F/W. To count as antigen-specific, a clonotype had to be expanded in at least 2 of 3 replicates compared with the no-peptide control at FDR 0.01, and only within one epitope family. Specific clonotypes also needed at least fivefold higher frequency than in wells stimulated with peptides from other epitope families. TCRdb limited this immuneACCESS table to in-frame rearrangements with V and J called. A share of clones is missing; checked studies link under half to unresolved V genes, and the rest is unexplained. V, J and clone size reflect that table, while D and trimming were determined from the DNA. In all, the sample holds some 100,000 clones, and roughly 77% of those were seen once. The top ten clones comprise 25% to 30% of the sample.

The paper's findings and limits, for the study overall: The assay identified only TCR beta chains and indicated proliferation to antigen, not T cell function or cytokine profile. The Nef KF9 family was recognized by five clonotypes and the HW9 family by one, and no responses to the TAALDMSHF plasma variant were observed. Roughly 9 antigen-specific TCR beta clonotypes were identified, and five or six of them appeared cross-reactive for autologous or known escape epitope variants.

The EasySep Human CD8+ T Cell Enrichment Kit was used on day 10 to isolate CD8+ T cells from every culture. Counted from cysteine to phenylalanine, this CDR3 has 13 amino acids. Just the 39-base CDR3 DNA is kept, in frame starting at base 1. CDR1 is given as SEHNR and CDR2 as FQNEAQ, both from the germline V gene (reference sequence). Trimming at the junction amounts to 4 bases on V and 5 bases on J, and the germline ends lie 8 bases apart. Sequencing was done on a sample of uncultured baseline CD8+ T cells from peripheral blood mononuclear cells (PBMCs). This clonotype was sampled from a male donor with HIV. The chain was built from TRBV7-9 and TRBJ1-4; the D segment could be TRBD1, given 6 matching bases. CDR3 protein: CASSYRGNEKLFF. The bases are TGTGCCAGCAGCTATAGGGGGAATGAAAAACTGTTTTTT.